What follows is one T cell receptor (beta chain) and its context. What it binds is unknown. The sample originates from a study of cytomegalovirus exposure and HLA in healthy donors. PCR primers comprised 60 Vbeta and 13 Jbeta primers. The repertoire was sequenced with immunoSEQ multiplex PCR; TCRdb's copy has only in-frame clones and lacks some. The sample carries around 130,000 clones, approximately 84% recorded once. The study's findings and limits: Reported findings show TCR beta sequences accurately forecast HLA-A and HLA-B alleles in most subjects.

The source of this sequence is a boy aged 2 to 10 in good health and CMV-seronegative. The sample consisted of PBMCs.

The CDR3 DNA reads TGTGCCTGGGCTAGTCAGGGGAACGAGCAGTACTTC. This translates into CAWASQGNEQYF. The chain recombines TRBV30 with TRBJ2-7, with D perhaps matching TRBD1 (6 bases). The CDR3 spans 12 residues. The V and J ends lost 5 bases and 5 bases respectively, with 13 bases between them. CDR1 and CDR2 from the germline V gene are GTSNPN and SVGIG (reference sequence).